This TCR beta chain appears in the sequencing data of a study of T-cell reconstitution after alpha-beta-depleted transplantation in children. Study outcomes and limitations: The origin of high day-60 TCRbeta diversity in some patients lay in surviving recipient T cells and thymic progenitors. One year post-transplant, T-cell counts and diversity were largely derived from T cells produced anew. Alpha-beta T cells about two months after transplant reportedly derived from several hundred expanded graft clones.

Germline V gene sequence: CDR1 SGHTA, CDR2 FQGNSA. V lost 4 bases to trimming and J lost 3 bases, with 16 bases between them. This CDR3 spans 16 amino acids. A library of TCRbeta sequences, prepared with unique molecular identifiers, was generated. Each CDR3 protein gets one entry after TCRdb re-called the PCR reads with MiXCR. The sample holds roughly 670,000 distinct CDR3 sequences; under 15% are singletons and the top ten take 0.79%. There are many counts of this clonotype. The antigen is unknown. The chain has TRBV7-2 and TRBJ2-1, with D possibly matching TRBD2 (6 bases). Sequences were derived from PBMCs, sampled before TCRalphabeta/CD19-depleted stem cell transplant. This TCR derives from a girl aged 2 to 10 with congenital amegakaryocytic thrombocytopenia, due to receive a stem cell transplant. CDR3 nucleotide sequence: TGTGCCAGCAGCTCGGGAGTCCACACCTACTACAATGAGCAGTTCTTC. The encoded protein is CASSSGVHTYYNEQFF.